This T cell receptor (beta chain) was captured by sequencing in a study of blood T cells in healthy people across ages. Using a J-beta primer mix together with a sample-barcoded 5' primer, a second PCR was run for roughly 7 to 11 cycles. TCRdb reprocessed the 5' RACE reads with MiXCR, giving one entry per CDR3 protein. The sample holds under 1,000,000 distinct CDR3 sequences, 30% to 45% seen once. Each donor supplied 7.5 to 10 milliliters of peripheral blood. Concerning this clonotype itself: Its specificity is not known.

Deletions cut 4 bases from V and 0 bases from J, with 4 bases between. Germline CDR1 and CDR2: SNHLY and FYNNEI. This CDR3 has 13 residues. Study-wide findings and caveats: Age showed a roughly linear inverse relationship with TCR beta diversity per million T cells.

The chain has TRBV2 and TRBJ1-3; D gene ambiguous. Sequenced: blood. The clonotype comes from a man aged 18 to 35 in good health. CDR3 amino acids: CASSGLSGNTIYF. As DNA, the CDR3 is TGTGCCAGCAGTGGTCTCTCTGGAAACACCATATATTTT.